The clone carrying this T cell receptor (beta chain) was recorded only once. Those enrolled, adults aged 18 to 89 years, came from 25 or so US areas. This sample was taken from a study of blood T cell repertoires in COVID-19. Here immunoSEQ multiplex PCR was the method, and the copy in TCRdb shows in-frame clones only, minus some. The sample includes hundreds of thousands of clones, roughly 80% of them seen just once. The CDR3 covers 13 residues. Germline lookup yields CDR1 KGHDR and CDR2 SFDVKD. V lost 3 bases and J 1 base, leaving 5 bases between the germline ends. The clonotype was recovered from a man aged 30-40 years with acute COVID-19. This sequence joins TRBV24-1 and TRBJ1-1, with D hard to call. The sequenced sample consisted of PBMCs or T cells enriched from blood (not recorded which). The CDR3 DNA reads as TGTGCCACCAGTGATGCAGAGAACACTGAAGCTTTCTTT. Residues: CATSDAENTEAFF.